A selection of T cell receptor beta chains follows, all from one sample in a study of blood T cell repertoires in COVID-19. Some clones are missing from TCRdb's copy, which holds only in-frame ones; the method was immunoSEQ multiplex PCR. The sample includes hundreds of thousands of clones, over 75% of them seen just once. Specimen: PBMCs or T cells enriched from blood (not recorded which). These receptor sequences come from a woman in her thirties or forties who had recovered from COVID-19. The CDR3 runs from the conserved cysteine through the conserved F or W. The order of the fields is CDR3 DNA, CDR3 protein, V gene, clone size, D gene, J gene. D genes are given only for firm matches. Clone size is not always given. Where it is, it says once, few, many or a class for expanded clones.

CDR3 DNA: TGTGCCAGTAGTATAGATAGCGGGGCTAGGTACAATGAGCAGTTCTTC
CDR3 protein: CASSIDSGARYNEQFF
V gene: TRBV19
clone size: .
D gene: TRBD2
J gene: TRBJ2-1

CDR3 DNA: TGTGCCAGTAGTATAAAGAGCGGGAGTGGGAGGGAGCAGTTCTTC
CDR3 protein: CASSIKSGSGREQFF
V gene: TRBV19
clone size: few
D gene: TRBD2
J gene: TRBJ2-1

CDR3 DNA: TGCGCCAGCAGCTTGGTTATGGCAGGGGGCACTGAAGCTTTCTTT
CDR3 protein: CASSLVMAGGTEAFF
V gene: TRBV5-1
clone size: few
D gene: TRBD1
J gene: TRBJ1-1

CDR3 DNA: TGTGCCATCGGCTTCGGGACAGGGGGCGCCGAGCAGTACTTC
CDR3 protein: CAIGFGTGGAEQYF
V gene: TRBV10-3
clone size: .
D gene: TRBD1
J gene: TRBJ2-7

CDR3 DNA: TGTGCCTGGAGCGAGGGACAGGGTAATTCACCCCTCCACTTT
CDR3 protein: CAWSEGQGNSPLHF
V gene: TRBV30
clone size: .
D gene: TRBD1
J gene: TRBJ1-6

CDR3 DNA: TGTGCCAGTAGTATAGCTGAGGGATCCGAGCAGTACTTC
CDR3 protein: CASSIAEGSEQYF
V gene: TRBV19
clone size: .
D gene: .
J gene: TRBJ2-7

CDR3 DNA: TGTGCCAGCAGCGCGATTGGGACAAAAGAGACCCAGTACTTC
CDR3 protein: CASSAIGTKETQYF
V gene: TRBV9
clone size: once
D gene: .
J gene: TRBJ2-5

CDR3 DNA: TGTGCCAGCAGCTTAGGACTAGCGGGCATCACAGATACGCAGTATTTT
CDR3 protein: CASSLGLAGITDTQYF
V gene: TRBV11-2
clone size: .
D gene: TRBD2
J gene: TRBJ2-3

CDR3 DNA: TGCGCCAGCAGCCCCGGGACTCACAACTCGTACGAGCAGTACTTC
CDR3 protein: CASSPGTHNSYEQYF
V gene: TRBV4-1
clone size: .
D gene: .
J gene: TRBJ2-7

CDR3 DNA: TGTGCCAGCAGCCCGACTAGCGGGGGAGGTGGTGAGCAGTTCTTC
CDR3 protein: CASSPTSGGGGEQFF
V gene: TRBV7-2
clone size: few
D gene: TRBD2
J gene: TRBJ2-1

CDR3 DNA: TGTGCCAGCAGATTACACGAGGGAACTGAAGCTTTCTTT
CDR3 protein: CASRLHEGTEAFF
V gene: TRBV11-3
clone size: few
D gene: .
J gene: TRBJ1-1

CDR3 DNA: TGTGCCAGCAGCTGGGACAGGGGAACTGAAGCTTTCTTT
CDR3 protein: CASSWDRGTEAFF
V gene: TRBV7-3
clone size: .
D gene: TRBD1
J gene: TRBJ1-1

CDR3 DNA: TGTGCCAGCACCCATCGTAATGGCCCCGGGGAGCTGTTTTTT
CDR3 protein: CASTHRNGPGELFF
V gene: TRBV27
clone size: .
D gene: .
J gene: TRBJ2-2

CDR3 DNA: TGCGCCAGCAGCCAATTTCCTACAGGGGAACCGGGGAACACCATATATTTT
CDR3 protein: CASSQFPTGEPGNTIYF
V gene: TRBV4-3
clone size: .
D gene: TRBD1
J gene: TRBJ1-3

CDR3 DNA: TGCAGCGCCCAAGCGGTCAGCTCCTACAATGAGCAGTTCTTC
CDR3 protein: CSAQAVSSYNEQFF
V gene: TRBV29-1
clone size: .
D gene: .
J gene: TRBJ2-1

CDR3 DNA: TGTGCCAGCAGCTTAGGCCCAGCGGGGGGCACTAGCACAGATACGCAGTATTTT
CDR3 protein: CASSLGPAGGTSTDTQYF
V gene: TRBV7-9
clone size: .
D gene: TRBD2
J gene: TRBJ2-3

CDR3 DNA: TGTGCCAGCACCCGACAGGGGAATCAGCCCCAGCATTTT
CDR3 protein: CASTRQGNQPQHF
V gene: TRBV2
clone size: .
D gene: TRBD1
J gene: TRBJ1-5

CDR3 DNA: TGCGCCAGCAGCTCCCGGACAGGGGATAACTATGGCTACACCTTC
CDR3 protein: CASSSRTGDNYGYTF
V gene: TRBV5-1
clone size: .
D gene: TRBD1
J gene: TRBJ1-2

CDR3 DNA: TGTGCCATCAGTGAGTCGAGTCCGCACGCCCCCCAAGAGACCCAGTACTTC
CDR3 protein: CAISESSPHAPQETQYF
V gene: TRBV10-3
clone size: .
D gene: .
J gene: TRBJ2-5

CDR3 DNA: TGTGCCAGCAGCCCCAGAGCGGGGGGCACAGATACGCAGTATTTT
CDR3 protein: CASSPRAGGTDTQYF
V gene: TRBV11-3
clone size: .
D gene: TRBD2
J gene: TRBJ2-3

CDR3 DNA: TGCGCCAGCAGCCCAACAGGGTCCTACGAGCAGTACTTC
CDR3 protein: CASSPTGSYEQYF
V gene: TRBV5-1
clone size: .
D gene: .
J gene: TRBJ2-7

CDR3 DNA: TGCAGTGCTTCTGACGGGTACGAGCAGTACTTC
CDR3 protein: CSASDGYEQYF
V gene: TRBV20-1
clone size: .
D gene: .
J gene: TRBJ2-7

CDR3 DNA: TGCAGTGCTAGTCCCGGGACAGGGCCCTATAATTCACCCCTCCACTTT
CDR3 protein: CSASPGTGPYNSPLHF
V gene: TRBV20-1
clone size: .
D gene: TRBD1
J gene: TRBJ1-6

CDR3 DNA: TGTGCCAGCAGCGTCCGGGGTACCTACACCGGGGAGCTGTTTTTT
CDR3 protein: CASSVRGTYTGELFF
V gene: TRBV9
clone size: .
D gene: .
J gene: TRBJ2-2